These 17 T cell receptor beta chains came from one sample sequenced in a study of glioma-infiltrating T cells. Using RNA template, CDR3s of TCR alpha and beta were amplified with iRepertoire arm-PCR. Each CDR3 protein is one row after TCRdb ran MiXCR on the multiplex PCR reads. The sample has some 85,000 distinct CDR3 sequences, approximately 22% seen once. Sequencing used glioma tissue, nonneoplastic brain tissue, or PBMCs (not recorded which). These receptor sequences come from a human donor with low-grade glioma or glioblastoma, undergoing nonglioma brain surgery, or in good health (not recorded which).

This clonotype was counted many times. The chain has TRBV20-1 and TRBJ2-3; tentative D call: TRBD1 (5 bases). Trimming took 8 bases from V and 2 from J, leaving 14 bases between them. Germline CDR1 DFQATT, CDR2 SNEGSKA (reference sequence). The CDR3 contains 13 residues. Here the CDR3 reads CSSSQGLTDTQYF. The CDR3 coding sequence is TGCAGTTCATCCCAGGGTCTCACAGATACGCAGTATTTT.

CDR3 in DNA: TGTGCCAGCAGCCTTCAATCGGGCCCCTACGAGCAGTACTTC. It is translated as CASSLQSGPYEQYF. The chain combines TRBV27 with TRBJ2-7; D unclear. The CDR3 contains 14 residues. V was trimmed by 6 bases and J by 2 bases, leaving 14 bases between them. Germline loops: CDR1 MNHEY, CDR2 SMNVEV (reference sequence).

This clonotype appeared once. A read error is possible here, since a much larger clone lies one base away. For the CDR3, the DNA is TGTGCCAGTAGGACGACTAGCGGGAGGGGGAATGAGCAGTTCTTC. Translating gives CASRTTSGRGNEQFF. The chain couples TRBV19 to TRBJ2-1; 14 bases map to TRBD2. CDR1 is LNHDA and CDR2 is SQIVND in the germline V gene (reference sequence). The V and J ends lost 6 bases and 7 bases, in that order; junction bases with no gene match: 5. The CDR3 extends over 15 amino acids. Filled out from reference TRBV19 and TRBJ2-1, the complete variable domain reads DGGITQSPKYLFRKEGQNVTLSCEQNLNHDAMYWYRQDPGQGLRLIYYSQIVNDFQKGDIAEGYSVSREKKESFPLTVTSAQKNPTAFYLCASRTTSGRGNEQFFGPGTRLTVL.

The table lists this clonotype with many counts. V and J are TRBV20-1 and TRBJ2-3; unclear D gene. The CDR3 has 13 residues. Germline V gene lookup returns CDR1 DFQATT and CDR2 SNEGSKA (reference sequence). Trimming removed 1 base at V and 3 bases at J, with 8 bases between. CDR3 amino acids: CSARVSHTDTQYF. The CDR3 DNA sequence: TGCAGTGCTAGAGTCTCACATACAGATACGCAGTATTTT.

CDR3 sequence reads: CSVRFSGRNTDTQYF. The CDR3 nucleotides read TGCAGCGTTCGGTTTTCGGGCAGGAACACAGATACGCAGTATTTT. The chain has TRBV29-1 and TRBJ2-3; D is ambiguous. Germline CDR1 is SQVTM and CDR2 is ANQGSEA. The V gene lost 5 bases and the J gene lost 2 bases, with 17 bases spanning the gap. The CDR3 length is 15 residues.

This clonotype was seen ten or more times. V gene TRBV12-3 or TRBV12-4 combines with J gene TRBJ1-2; 8 bases map to TRBD1. The CDR3 is 14 amino acids. V lost 7 bases and J lost 6; bases outside the gene matches: 10. Here the CDR3 reads CASNPGQDVNGYTF. The CDR3, as DNA: TGTGCCAGCAATCCGGGACAGGATGTAAATGGCTACACCTTC.

This clonotype was counted at least ten times. CDR3 bases: TGTGCCACCAGTTCGCGCGGACGGGGAGGCGAGCAGTACTTC. It yields the protein CATSSRGRGGEQYF. This chain links TRBV15 with TRBJ2-7, with D possibly TRBD2 on 6 matching bases. Trimming removed 6 bases from V and 6 bases from J, with 18 bases in between. The CDR3 runs to 14 residues. The germline V gene encodes CDR1 LNHNV and CDR2 YYDKDF (reference sequence).

This clonotype was seen many times. This sequence joins TRBV6-1 and TRBJ1-1; a weak D match, TRBD1 (5 bases). The germline V gene has CDR1 MNHNS and CDR2 SASEGT. The CDR3 consists of 16 residues. Trimming took off 5 bases at V and 9 bases at J, with 25 bases between the two ends. CDR3 in amino acids: CASSRFSGTRTLQAFF. The CDR3 region has the DNA TGTGCCAGCAGTCGCTTTTCGGGTACCCGGACACTACAAGCTTTCTTT.

This clonotype was counted a few times. The J gene is TRBJ2-3, the V gene TRBV5-1, with D tentatively TRBD1 or TRBD2 (5 bases each). The germline V gene has CDR1 SGHRS and CDR2 YFSETQ. Trimming stripped 4 bases from V and 0 bases from J, with 12 bases between. CDR3 length equals 15 residues. CDR3: CASSQGRGSTDTQYF. CDR3 DNA sequence: TGCGCCAGCAGCCAAGGCCGGGGCAGCACAGATACGCAGTATTTT.

A remark on this clonotype: Given a much more abundant clone one base away, this may be a read error. CDR3 loop: CAGRFREGLEETQYF. The CDR3 nucleotides read TGTGCCGGCAGGTTCAGGGAGGGGTTGGAAGAGACCCAGTACTTC. The chain uses TRBV27 and TRBJ2-5, with 7 bases aligning to TRBD2. This CDR3 region has 15 residues. CDR1 and CDR2 from the germline V gene are MNHEY and SMNVEV (reference sequence).

This clonotype was detected a few times. The J gene is TRBJ2-1, the V gene TRBV5-5; the match to TRBD1 covers 7 bases. With V trimmed by 5 bases and J by 8 bases, 10 bases remained unmatched. Germline V gives CDR1 SGHKS, CDR2 YYEKEE (reference sequence). This CDR3 is built from 14 residues. The DNA for the CDR3 is TGTGCCAGCAGGCGACAGGGAACTAGGGATGAGCAGTTCTTC. Its protein product is CASRRQGTRDEQFF.

This clonotype was counted at least ten times. The V gene is TRBV18, the J gene TRBJ2-5; no firm D call. CDR3 length: 12 residues. CDR1 and CDR2 (germline): KGHSH, LQKENI. Trimming shortened V by 6 bases and J by 1 base, and 6 bases separated the two germline ends. CDR3 bases: TGTGCCAGCTCCATCGGCCAAGAGACCCAGTACTTC. Translating it yields CASSIGQETQYF.

This clonotype was recorded many times. This chain links TRBV2 with TRBJ1-5; 7 positions agree with TRBD1. The germline V gene encodes CDR1 SNHLY and CDR2 FYNNEI. The CDR3 covers 13 residues. Losses at the gene ends were 6 bases for V and 5 bases for J; bases not matched to a gene: 4. As DNA, the CDR3 is TGTGCCAGCAGCAGGGGGAAGGATCAGCCCCAGCATTTT. Translation: CASSRGKDQPQHF.

The V call is TRBV5-4, the J call TRBJ2-2; weak D call: TRBD1 (5 bases). Trimming pared 7 bases from V and 7 bases from J, leaving 17 bases between. Germline V gene sequence: CDR1 SGHNT, CDR2 YYREEE (reference sequence). This CDR3 contains 14 residues. The CDR3 spells CASQGQGLGGELFF. CDR3 in DNA: TGTGCCAGCCAAGGTCAGGGTCTTGGCGGGGAGCTGTTTTTT. Supplemented by reference TRBV5-4 and TRBJ2-2, the full variable domain reads ETGVTQSPTHLIKTRGQQVTLRCSSQSGHNTVSWYQQALGQGPQFIFQYYREEENGRGNFPPRFSGLQFPNYSSELNVNALELDDSALYLCASQGQGLGGELFFGEGSRLTVL.

The table lists this clonotype with many counts. V and J are TRBV5-1 and TRBJ2-3; 11 nucleotides line up with TRBD2. V dropped 3 bases and J dropped 2; count of bases not matched to a gene: 5. This CDR3 spans 16 amino acids. The germline gives CDR1 SGHRS, CDR2 YFSETQ. CDR3 nucleotide sequence: TGCGCCAGCAGCTCGAGACTAGCGGGACCCACAGATACGCAGTATTTT. The encoded protein is CASSSRLAGPTDTQYF.

The gene calls are TRBV27 and TRBJ2-1; 10 positions agree with TRBD2. The V gene's germline CDR1 is MNHEY and CDR2 SMNVEV (reference sequence). The CDR3 runs to 16 residues. V gave up 5 bases and J gave up 9 bases; unmatched junction bases: 13. The CDR3 DNA reads as TGTGCCAGCAGTCCGGGACTAGCGCACCGGGGGGGTGAGCAGTTCTTC. Amino acid sequence: CASSPGLAHRGGEQFF.

This clonotype was found many times. The CDR3 DNA follows: TGTGCCAGCTCAGGGGTGACTGAAGCTTTCTTT. Residues: CASSGVTEAFF. The rearrangement joins TRBV18 to TRBJ1-1; no reliable D call. The CDR3 loop spans 11 amino acids. V was shortened by 5 bases and J by 5 bases, with 6 bases between the two germline ends. In germline, CDR1 is KGHSH, CDR2 LQKENI.